This TCR beta chain is drawn from a study of cytomegalovirus exposure and HLA in healthy donors. Overall study results and limits: The authors later found TCR association rates varying by HLA locus, with DRB1 most and HLA-C fewest.

In regard to this clone: The antigen is unknown.

The PCR used 60 Vbeta and 13 Jbeta primers. Authors' data handling: A later analysis counted 80 million or so unique TCR beta chains, some 11 million shared. Profiled with immunoSEQ multiplex PCR; TCRdb holds only in-frame clones, not every one. The DNA was the basis for D and trimming; V, J and clone size are from that table. The sample contains about 60,000 clones, roughly 78% of which appear only once. The sequenced sample was PBMCs. The receptor's source is a woman between 25 and 40 years old in good health and CMV-seronegative.

The CDR3 DNA sequence: TGCAGCGTGAAACGGGGGTCTGAGAACACTGAAGCTTTCTTT. Translation gives CSVKRGSENTEAFF. The chain recombines TRBV29-1 with TRBJ1-1; D is perhaps TRBD1 (5 bases). CDR3 length equals 14 residues. V was shortened by 6 bases and J by 1 base, with 15 bases between the two germline ends. Germline V CDR1 and CDR2: SQVTM, ANQGSEA.